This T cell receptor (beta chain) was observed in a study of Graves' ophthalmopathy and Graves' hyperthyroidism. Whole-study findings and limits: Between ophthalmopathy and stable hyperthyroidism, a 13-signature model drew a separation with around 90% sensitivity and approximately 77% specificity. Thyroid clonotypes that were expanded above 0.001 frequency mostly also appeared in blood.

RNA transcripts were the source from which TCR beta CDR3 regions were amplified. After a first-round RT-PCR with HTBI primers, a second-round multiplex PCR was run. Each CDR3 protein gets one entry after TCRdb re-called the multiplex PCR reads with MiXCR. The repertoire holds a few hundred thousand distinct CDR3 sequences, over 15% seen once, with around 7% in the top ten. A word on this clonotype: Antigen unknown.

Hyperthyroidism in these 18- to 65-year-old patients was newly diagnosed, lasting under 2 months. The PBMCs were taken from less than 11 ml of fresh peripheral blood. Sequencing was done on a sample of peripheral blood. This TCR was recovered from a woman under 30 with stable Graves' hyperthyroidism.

The CDR3: CASSQDSEDSVRPDDEQYF. Written as DNA, the CDR3 is TGTGCCAGCAGCCAAGATTCGGAGGACAGCGTCCGCCCTGACGACGAGCAGTACTTC. The V gene is TRBV3-1, the J gene TRBJ2-7; TRBD1 is a possible D gene (6 bases). V lost 0 bases, J lost 5 bases, and 26 bases lay in between. This CDR3 has 19 amino acids. Germline CDR1 reads LGHDT; CDR2 reads YNNKEL (reference sequence).